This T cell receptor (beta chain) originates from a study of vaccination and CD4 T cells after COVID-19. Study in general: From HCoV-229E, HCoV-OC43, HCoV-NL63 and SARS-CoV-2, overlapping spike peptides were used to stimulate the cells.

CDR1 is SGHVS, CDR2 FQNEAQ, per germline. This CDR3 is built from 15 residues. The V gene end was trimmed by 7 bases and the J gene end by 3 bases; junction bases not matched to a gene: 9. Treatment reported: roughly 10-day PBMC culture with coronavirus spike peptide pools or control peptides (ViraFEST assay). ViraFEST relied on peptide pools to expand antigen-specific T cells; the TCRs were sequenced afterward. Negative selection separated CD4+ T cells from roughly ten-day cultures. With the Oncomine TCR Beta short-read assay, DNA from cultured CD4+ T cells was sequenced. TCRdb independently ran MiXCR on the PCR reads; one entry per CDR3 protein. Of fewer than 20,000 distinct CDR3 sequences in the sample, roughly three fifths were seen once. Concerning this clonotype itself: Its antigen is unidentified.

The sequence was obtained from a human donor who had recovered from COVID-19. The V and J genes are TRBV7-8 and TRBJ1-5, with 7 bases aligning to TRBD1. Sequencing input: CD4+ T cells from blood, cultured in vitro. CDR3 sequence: CASNPGQPINQPQHF. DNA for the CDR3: TGTGCCAGCAATCCGGGACAGCCAATCAATCAGCCCCAGCATTTT.